The present TCR beta chain was sequenced within a study of T cell repertoires in cytomegalovirus infection. Study background: Recently identified HLA-C-restricted CMV epitopes and well-studied HLA-B-restricted CMV epitopes were used by the study. Whole-study results and caveats: CMV-specific TCR beta clonotypes restricted by HLA-C dominated the ex vivo response.

A few counts support this clonotype. Its antigen is currently unknown. Germline CDR1 and CDR2: SEHNR and FQNEAQ (reference sequence). This CDR3 has 17 amino acids. With 4 bases removed from V and 0 bases from J, the gap between germline ends came to 16 bases. TCRdb fed the reads into MiXCR, producing one record per CDR3 protein. The repertoire holds 900,000 to 950,000 distinct CDR3 sequences, with approximately 31% as singletons. The V call is TRBV7-9, the J call TRBJ2-4, with D possibly being TRBD2 (6 bases). This clonotype originated in a human donor in good health (CMV status not recorded). Some clones in this sample may be carry-over from other donors' samples. The specimen comprised cultured CD8+ T cells from PBMCs, sampled from culture after CMV antigen stimulation. CDR3 DNA sequence: TGTGCCAGCAGCTCCCCGCGGGACCCACTAGCCAAAAACATTCAGTACTTC. Translation gives CASSSPRDPLAKNIQYF.